These 17 T cell receptor beta chains share one sample of origin, sequenced in a study of T cell clones after liver transplantation (dated by TCRdb to between 2018 and 2021). Receptor amplification or capture employed the immunoSEQ multiplex PCR assay. TCRdb took over this immuneACCESS table, retaining in-frame rearrangements with V and J assigned. Such tables are incomplete; in checked studies, under half of the missing clones stem from an unresolved V gene, and the remainder is unexplained. Within this sample are about 75,000 clones, with around four fifths of them counted one time only. The ten biggest clones cover 2% to 2.5% of the sample. Here the sequenced sample was CD4+ T cells from blood, taken roughly 48 months after liver transplant. All receptors derive from a human patient who received a liver transplant. Following a transplant, a fraction of the T cells may be traceable to the graft donor.

The gene calls are TRBV5-5 and TRBJ2-7, with D maybe TRBD2 (5 bases). The CDR3 is 15 amino acids. Germline loops: CDR1 SGHKS, CDR2 YYEKEE (reference sequence). Trimming took off 3 bases at V and 6 bases at J, with 19 bases between the two ends. Here the CDR3 DNA reads TGTGCCAGCAGCTACGCCCTAGAGACTATAGGCGAGCAGTACTTC. It codes for CASSYALETIGEQYF. The full variable domain, with the rest looked up from reference TRBV5-5 and TRBJ2-7, is DAGVTQSPTHLIKTRGQQVTLRCSPISGHKSVSWYQQVLGQGPQFIFQYYEKEERGRGNFPDRFSARQFPNYSSELNVNALLLGDSALYLCASSYALETIGEQYFGPGTRLTVT.

V gene TRBV15 combines with J gene TRBJ2-6, with a tentative D call TRBD2 (5 bases). Germline V gene data show CDR1 as LNHNV and CDR2 as YYDKDF (reference sequence). V lost 3 bases and J lost 1, with 13 bases in between. The CDR3 has 17 residues. The CDR3, as DNA: TGTGCCACCAGCAGTGGGGTCCCGGGATCTGGGGCCAACGTCCTGACTTTC. The encoded protein is CATSSGVPGSGANVLTF.

As regards this clone: At one end, the junction sequence differs from germline, possibly due to a read error. The chain couples TRBV11-1 to TRBJ1-1; perhaps TRBD1 as D (6 bases). Germline CDR1 and CDR2: SGHAT and FQDESV (reference sequence). The CDR3 is 15 amino acids. The CDR3 coding sequence is TGTGCCAGCAGCGGCCAGAGGGGAGCGCGACAGGCTTCGAATTTT. It specifies CASSGQRGARQASNF.

This chain joins TRBV7-2 and TRBJ1-2, with TRBD1 as a possible D gene (5 bases). Trimming cost V 1 base and J 8 bases, with 17 bases left between them. The CDR3 extends over 15 amino acids. Looked up from germline, CDR1 is SGHTA and CDR2 is FQGNSA. CDR3 loop: CASSLVGRGFSGYTF. The CDR3 DNA reads as TGTGCCAGCAGCTTAGTGGGCCGGGGGTTTTCCGGCTACACCTTC. Full variable domain (missing parts from reference TRBV7-2 and TRBJ1-2): GAGVSQSPSNKVTEKGKDVELRCDPISGHTALYWYRQSLGQGLEFLIYFQGNSAPDKSGLPSDRFSAERTGGSVSTLTIQRTQQEDSAVYLCASSLVGRGFSGYTFGSGTRLTVV.

The chain joins TRBV19 to TRBJ1-2, with 7 bases aligning to TRBD1. Trimming took 4 bases from V and 6 from J; bases not matched to a gene: 8. CDR1 is LNHDA and CDR2 is SQIVND in the germline V gene (reference sequence). The CDR3 has 14 amino acids. Here the CDR3 reads CASSTNRGENGYTF. DNA for the CDR3: TGTGCCAGTAGTACTAACAGGGGTGAGAATGGCTACACCTTC.

The J gene is TRBJ1-1, the V gene TRBV7-6; D perhaps matches TRBD1 (6 bases). The V gene's germline CDR1 is SGHVS and CDR2 FNYEAQ. Trimming left V 3 bases short and J 8 bases short, with 13 bases between. There are 13 residues in the CDR3. The CDR3 bases are TGTGCCAGCAGCTTCGGGACACCTGAGGAAGCTTTCTTT. Its translation: CASSFGTPEEAFF.

The rearrangement joins TRBV6-5 to TRBJ2-2; possible D gene TRBD1, 6 bases. Trimming took 2 bases from V and 8 from J, leaving 12 bases between them. The CDR3 length is 14 residues. Germline V lookup: CDR1 MNHEY, CDR2 SVGAGI. The CDR3 DNA sequence: TGTGCCAGCAGTTACAGGGGGTTAGCGGGGGAGCTGTTTTTT. Its protein product is CASSYRGLAGELFF.

The chain links TRBV6-1 to TRBJ2-7; D might be TRBD1 or TRBD2, each matching 6 bases. The CDR3 runs to 15 residues. V lost 4 bases, J lost 2 bases, and 15 bases lay in between. CDR1 and CDR2 (germline): MNHNS, SASEGT. The CDR3 bases are TGTGCCAGCAGTGCTCAGGGGAGGACCCCCTACGAGCAGTACTTC. Amino acid sequence: CASSAQGRTPYEQYF.

This clone has just a few counts. The V call is TRBV19, the J call TRBJ2-1; D uncertain. Trimming removed 11 bases from V and 8 bases from J, with 10 bases in between. The germline gives CDR1 LNHDA, CDR2 SQIVND (reference sequence). The CDR3 is 10 amino acids. The CDR3 coding sequence is TGTGCCTCCAGAGATGATGAGCAGTTCTTC. Its translation: CASRDDEQFF.

The J gene is TRBJ1-4, the V gene TRBV6-1; perhaps TRBD1 as D (6 bases). The germline V gene encodes CDR1 MNHNS and CDR2 SASEGT. The CDR3 has 14 amino acids. V lost 3 bases and J 7 bases, leaving 12 bases between the germline ends. The CDR3 reads CASSEMGGPEKLFF. CDR3 coding DNA: TGTGCCAGCAGTGAGATGGGGGGGCCTGAAAAACTGTTTTTT.

The V call is TRBV7-2, the J call TRBJ1-2; D is perhaps TRBD1 (5 bases). Trimming took 5 bases from V and 3 from J, leaving 16 bases between them. CDR3 length equals 15 residues. From germline, CDR1 is SGHTA and CDR2 FQGNSA. The CDR3 loop reads CASSTTGLTYYGYTF. In DNA, the CDR3 is TGTGCCAGCAGCACTACGGGACTCACTTACTATGGCTACACCTTC.

The chain couples TRBV7-3 to TRBJ2-1; D gene uncertain. Germline values: CDR1 SGHTA, CDR2 FQGTGA. The CDR3 has 13 residues. Trimming pared 4 bases from V and 3 bases from J, leaving 7 bases between. The CDR3 coding sequence is TGTGCCAGCAGCTCCTTATACTACAATGAGCAGTTCTTC. Encoded protein: CASSSLYYNEQFF.

Written as DNA, the CDR3 is TGTGCCTCGGGACAGGGGTGGTCTGAAGCTTTCTTT. The encoded protein is CASGQGWSEAFF. The genes are TRBV30 and TRBJ1-1; 10 positions agree with TRBD1. Germline lookup yields CDR1 GTSNPN and CDR2 SVGIG (reference sequence). The V gene end was trimmed by 7 bases and the J gene end by 6 bases; junction bases not matched to a gene: 5. This CDR3 has 12 amino acids.

V is TRBV18 and J is TRBJ2-7; 9 bases are a match to TRBD1. Germline-derived CDR1 and CDR2 are KGHSH and LQKENI. J lost 6 bases, V lost 3 bases, and 6 bases had no gene match. CDR3 size: 14 residues. CDR3 nucleotides: TGTGCCAGCTCACCCCGGGACAGGGTCGTCGAGCAGTACTTC. This sequence encodes CASSPRDRVVEQYF.

The rearrangement links TRBV23-1 to TRBJ2-2; D not resolved. TRBV23-1 is an ORF; its function is uncertain. This CDR3 is built from 13 residues. The V gene lost 2 bases and the J gene lost 6 bases, with 7 bases spanning the gap. The CDR3 loop is CASSQPSSGELFF. CDR3 DNA sequence: TGCGCCAGCAGTCAACCTAGTTCCGGGGAGCTGTTTTTT.

The gene calls are TRBV7-5 and TRBJ2-3. TRBV7-5 is described as a pseudogene. There are 15 residues in the CDR3. CDR3 nucleotide sequence: TGTGTCAGAAGCATACCCGGCAGTTGTATAGATACGCAGTATTTT. Translation gives CVRSIPGSCIDTQYF.

The gene calls are TRBV7-2 and TRBJ1-5; D is ambiguous. Germline V CDR1 and CDR2: SGHTA, FQGNSA. V dropped 1 base and J dropped 7 bases, with 11 bases sitting between them. The CDR3 consists of 14 residues. CDR3 sequence reads: CASSLERVRQPQHF. The CDR3 DNA sequence: TGTGCCAGCAGCTTAGAAAGGGTCCGGCAGCCCCAGCATTTT.